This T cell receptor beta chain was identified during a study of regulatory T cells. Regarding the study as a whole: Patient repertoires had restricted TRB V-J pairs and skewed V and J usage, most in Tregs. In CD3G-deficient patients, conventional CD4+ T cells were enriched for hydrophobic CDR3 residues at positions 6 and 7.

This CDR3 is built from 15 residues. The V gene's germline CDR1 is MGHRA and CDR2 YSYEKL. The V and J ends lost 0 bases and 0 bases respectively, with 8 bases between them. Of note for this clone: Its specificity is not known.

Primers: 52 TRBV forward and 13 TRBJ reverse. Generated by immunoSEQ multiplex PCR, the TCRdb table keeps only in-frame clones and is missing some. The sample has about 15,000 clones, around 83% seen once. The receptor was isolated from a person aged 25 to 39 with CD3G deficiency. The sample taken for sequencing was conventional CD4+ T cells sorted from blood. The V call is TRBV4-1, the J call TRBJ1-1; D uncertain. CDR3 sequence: CASSQDAHMNTEAFF. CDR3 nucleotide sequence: TGCGCCAGCAGCCAAGATGCACACATGAACACTGAAGCTTTCTTT.